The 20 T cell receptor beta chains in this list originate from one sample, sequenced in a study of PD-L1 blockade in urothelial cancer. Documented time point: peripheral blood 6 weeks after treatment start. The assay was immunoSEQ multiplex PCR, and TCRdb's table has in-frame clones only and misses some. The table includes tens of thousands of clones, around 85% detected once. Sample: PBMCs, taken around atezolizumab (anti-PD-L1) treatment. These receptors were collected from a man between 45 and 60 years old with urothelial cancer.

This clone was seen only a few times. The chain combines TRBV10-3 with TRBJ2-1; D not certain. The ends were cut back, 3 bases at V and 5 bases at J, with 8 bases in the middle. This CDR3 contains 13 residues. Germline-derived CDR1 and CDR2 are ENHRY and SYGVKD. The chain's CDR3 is CAISDQNHNEQFF. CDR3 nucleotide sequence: TGTGCCATCAGTGACCAGAATCACAATGAGCAGTTCTTC.

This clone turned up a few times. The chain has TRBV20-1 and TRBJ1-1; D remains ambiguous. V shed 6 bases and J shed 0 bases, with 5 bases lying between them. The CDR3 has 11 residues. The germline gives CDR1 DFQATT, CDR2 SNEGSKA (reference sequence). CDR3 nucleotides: TGCAGTGCCCTTTTGAACACTGAAGCTTTCTTT. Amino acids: CSALLNTEAFF.

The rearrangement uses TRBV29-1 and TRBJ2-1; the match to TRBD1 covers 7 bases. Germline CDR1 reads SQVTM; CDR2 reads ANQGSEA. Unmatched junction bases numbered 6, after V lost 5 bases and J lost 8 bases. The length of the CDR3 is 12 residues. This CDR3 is CSVRTGMHEQFF. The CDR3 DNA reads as TGCAGCGTTCGGACAGGAATGCATGAGCAGTTCTTC.

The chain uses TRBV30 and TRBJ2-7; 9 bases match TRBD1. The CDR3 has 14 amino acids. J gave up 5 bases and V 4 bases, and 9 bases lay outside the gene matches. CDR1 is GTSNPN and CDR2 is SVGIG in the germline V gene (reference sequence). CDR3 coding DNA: TGTGCCTGGACCCCATGGACAGGGGAAAACGAGCAGTACTTC. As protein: CAWTPWTGENEQYF. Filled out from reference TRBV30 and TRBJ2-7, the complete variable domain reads SQTIHQWPATLVQPVGSPLSLECTVEGTSNPNLYWYRQAAGRGLQLLFYSVGIGQISSEVPQNLSASRPQDRQFILSSKKLLLSDSGFYLCAWTPWTGENEQYFGPGTRLTVT.

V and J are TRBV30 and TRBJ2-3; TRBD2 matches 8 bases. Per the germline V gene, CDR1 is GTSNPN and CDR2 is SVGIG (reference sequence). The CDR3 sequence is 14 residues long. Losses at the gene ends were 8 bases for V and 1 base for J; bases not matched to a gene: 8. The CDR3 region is CASGGGGGTDTQYF. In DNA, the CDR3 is TGTGCCAGCGGGGGCGGGGGTGGCACAGATACGCAGTATTTT. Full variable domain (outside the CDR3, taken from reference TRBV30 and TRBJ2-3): SQTIHQWPATLVQPVGSPLSLECTVEGTSNPNLYWYRQAAGRGLQLLFYSVGIGQISSEVPQNLSASRPQDRQFILSSKKLLLSDSGFYLCASGGGGGTDTQYFGPGTRLTVL.

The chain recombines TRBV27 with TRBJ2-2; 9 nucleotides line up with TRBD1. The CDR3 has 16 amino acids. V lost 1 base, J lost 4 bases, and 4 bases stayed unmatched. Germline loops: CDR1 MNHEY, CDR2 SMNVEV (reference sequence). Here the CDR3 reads CASSLWDREVTGELFF. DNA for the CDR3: TGTGCCAGCAGTTTATGGGACAGGGAGGTCACCGGGGAGCTGTTTTTT.

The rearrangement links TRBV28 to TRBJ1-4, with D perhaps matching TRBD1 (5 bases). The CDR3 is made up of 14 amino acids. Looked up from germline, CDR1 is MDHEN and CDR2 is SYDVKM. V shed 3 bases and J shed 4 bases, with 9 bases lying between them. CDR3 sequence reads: CASSLIQDNEKLFF. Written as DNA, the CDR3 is TGTGCCAGCAGTTTGATACAGGATAATGAAAAACTGTTTTTT.

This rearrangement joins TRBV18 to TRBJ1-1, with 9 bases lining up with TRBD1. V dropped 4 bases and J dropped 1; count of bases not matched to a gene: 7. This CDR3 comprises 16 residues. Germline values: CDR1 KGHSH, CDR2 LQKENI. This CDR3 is CASSRLPGQGNTEAFF. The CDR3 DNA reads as TGTGCCAGCTCACGACTACCGGGACAGGGGAACACTGAAGCTTTCTTT.

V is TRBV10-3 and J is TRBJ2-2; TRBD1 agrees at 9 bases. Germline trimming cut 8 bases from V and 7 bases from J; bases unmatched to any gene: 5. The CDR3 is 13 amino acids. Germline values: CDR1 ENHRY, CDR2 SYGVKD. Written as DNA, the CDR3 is TGTGCCATCTGGGACAGGGTGAACGGGGAGCTGTTTTTT. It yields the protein CAIWDRVNGELFF.

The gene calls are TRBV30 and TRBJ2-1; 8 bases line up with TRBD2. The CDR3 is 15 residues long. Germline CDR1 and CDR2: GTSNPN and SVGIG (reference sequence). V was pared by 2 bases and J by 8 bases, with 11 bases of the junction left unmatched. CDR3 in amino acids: CAWSLTGTRGYEQFF. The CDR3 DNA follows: TGTGCCTGGAGTCTTACCGGGACTAGGGGGTATGAGCAGTTCTTC. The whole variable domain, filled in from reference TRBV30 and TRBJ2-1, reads SQTIHQWPATLVQPVGSPLSLECTVEGTSNPNLYWYRQAAGRGLQLLFYSVGIGQISSEVPQNLSASRPQDRQFILSSKKLLLSDSGFYLCAWSLTGTRGYEQFFGPGTRLTVL.

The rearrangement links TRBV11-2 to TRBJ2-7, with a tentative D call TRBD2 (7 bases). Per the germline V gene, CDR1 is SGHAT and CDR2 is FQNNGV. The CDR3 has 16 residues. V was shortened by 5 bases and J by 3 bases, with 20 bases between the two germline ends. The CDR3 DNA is TGTGCCAGCAGCCCCGGGAGGACGGGGGGCAGCTACGAGCAGTACTTC. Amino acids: CASSPGRTGGSYEQYF.

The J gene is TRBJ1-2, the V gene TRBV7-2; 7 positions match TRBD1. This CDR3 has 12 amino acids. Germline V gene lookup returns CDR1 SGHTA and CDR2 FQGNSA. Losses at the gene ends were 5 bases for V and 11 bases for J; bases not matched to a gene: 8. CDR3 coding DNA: TGTGCCAGCAGCGATCGACAGGGAAGGTACACCTTC. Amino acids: CASSDRQGRYTF. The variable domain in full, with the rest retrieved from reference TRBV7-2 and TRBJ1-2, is GAGVSQSPSNKVTEKGKDVELRCDPISGHTALYWYRQSLGQGLEFLIYFQGNSAPDKSGLPSDRFSAERTGGSVSTLTIQRTQQEDSAVYLCASSDRQGRYTFGSGTRLTVV.

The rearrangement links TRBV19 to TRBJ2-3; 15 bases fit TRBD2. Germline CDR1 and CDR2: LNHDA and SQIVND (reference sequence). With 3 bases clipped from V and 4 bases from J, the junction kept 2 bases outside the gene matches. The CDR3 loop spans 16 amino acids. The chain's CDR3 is CASSIGLAGGPDTQYF. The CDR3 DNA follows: TGTGCCAGTAGTATTGGACTAGCGGGGGGGCCAGATACGCAGTATTTT.

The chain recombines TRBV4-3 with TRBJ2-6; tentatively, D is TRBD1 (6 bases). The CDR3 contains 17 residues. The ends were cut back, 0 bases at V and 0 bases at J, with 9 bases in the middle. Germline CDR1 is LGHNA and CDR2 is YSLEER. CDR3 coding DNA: TGCGCCAGCAGCCAAGATGGGGGCGGCTCTGGGGCCAACGTCCTGACTTTC. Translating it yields CASSQDGGGSGANVLTF.

The DNA for the CDR3 is TGTGCCAGCAGTTATAATATCCTTAATGAAAAACTGTTTTTT. Residues: CASSYNILNEKLFF. This rearrangement joins TRBV27 to TRBJ1-4; D not certain. From germline, CDR1 is MNHEY and CDR2 SMNVEV (reference sequence). The CDR3 consists of 14 residues. V shed 4 bases and J shed 4 bases, with 10 bases lying between them.

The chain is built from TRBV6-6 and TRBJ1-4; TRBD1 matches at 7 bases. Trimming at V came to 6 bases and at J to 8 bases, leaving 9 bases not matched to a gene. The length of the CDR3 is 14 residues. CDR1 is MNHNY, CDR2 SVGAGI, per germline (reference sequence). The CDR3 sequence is CASSQDRLGEKLFF. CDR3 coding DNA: TGTGCCAGCAGCCAGGACAGGTTAGGCGAAAAACTGTTTTTT.

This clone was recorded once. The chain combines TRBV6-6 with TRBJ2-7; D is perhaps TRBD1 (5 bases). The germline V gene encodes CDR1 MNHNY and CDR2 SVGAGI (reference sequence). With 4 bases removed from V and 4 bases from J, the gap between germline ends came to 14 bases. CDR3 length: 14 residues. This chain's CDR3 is CASSWPRQKYEQYF. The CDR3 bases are TGTGCCAGCAGTTGGCCCCGACAGAAGTACGAGCAGTACTTC.

This chain's CDR3 is CASHRGARQRKETQYF. The CDR3 region has the DNA TGTGCCAGCCACAGGGGTGCCAGGCAGAGGAAGGAGACCCAGTACTTC. The genes are TRBV2 and TRBJ2-5, with 7 bases that match TRBD1. The CDR3 totals 16 residues. V lost 8 bases and J lost 5; bases outside the gene matches: 17. Germline V gives CDR1 SNHLY, CDR2 FYNNEI.

This chain's CDR3 is CASSHYYEQYF. The CDR3 nucleotides are TGTGCCAGCAGCCACTACTACGAGCAGTACTTC. V is TRBV14 and J is TRBJ2-7, with D hard to call. V was shortened by 3 bases and J by 3 bases, with 3 bases between the two germline ends. Germline V lookup: CDR1 SGHDN, CDR2 FVKESK. The CDR3 contains 11 residues. Combining the CDR3 with reference TRBV14 and TRBJ2-7 gives the whole variable domain EAGVTQFPSHSVIEKGQTVTLRCDPISGHDNLYWYRRVMGKEIKFLLHFVKESKQDESGMPNNRFLAERTGGTYSTLKVQPAELEDSGVYFCASSHYYEQYFGPGTRLTVT.

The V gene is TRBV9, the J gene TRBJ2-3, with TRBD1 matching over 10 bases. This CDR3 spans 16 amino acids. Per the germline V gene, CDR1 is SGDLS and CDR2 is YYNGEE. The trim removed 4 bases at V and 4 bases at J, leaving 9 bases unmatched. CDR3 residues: CASSPRDRGSPDTQYF. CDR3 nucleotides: TGTGCCAGCAGCCCACGGGACAGGGGATCTCCAGATACGCAGTATTTT. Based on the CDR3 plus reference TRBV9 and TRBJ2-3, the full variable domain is DSGVTQTPKHLITATGQRVTLRCSPRSGDLSVYWYQQSLDQGLQFLIQYYNGEERAKGNILERFSAQQFPDLHSELNLSSLELGDSALYFCASSPRDRGSPDTQYFGPGTRLTVL.